The 13 T cell receptor beta chains in this list originate from one sample, sequenced in a study of CD8 T cells in Susac syndrome. RNA in amounts of roughly 0.5 to 1 ug was reverse transcribed with random hexamers. TCRdb reprocessed the immunoSEQ multiplex PCR reads via MiXCR and lists one record per CDR3 protein. The sample records roughly 190,000 distinct CDR3 sequences, approximately 95% being singletons. The sample consisted of CD8+ T cells from PBMCs. The receptors come from a human donor with Susac syndrome.

The V and J genes are TRBV12-3 or TRBV12-4 and TRBJ2-1; a weak D match, TRBD1 (5 bases). V gave up 4 bases and J gave up 4 bases, with 11 bases separating them. The CDR3 is made up of 14 amino acids. The CDR3 region has the DNA TGTGCCAGCAGTTCCTCCCCAGGGTACAATGAGCAGTTCTTC. This encodes CASSSSPGYNEQFF.

The V call is TRBV4-2, the J call TRBJ2-2, with 7 bases matching TRBD2. The CDR3 is 17 residues long. V was clipped by 4 bases and J by 1 base; unmatched bases: 9. CDR1 LGHNA and CDR2 YNFKEQ come from the germline V gene. This CDR3 is CASSRKTGGMNTGELFF. DNA of the CDR3: TGTGCCAGCAGCCGAAAAACCGGGGGGATGAACACCGGGGAGCTGTTTTTT.

This chain joins TRBV12-3 or TRBV12-4 and TRBJ2-3; TRBD2 is a possible D gene (6 bases). Between the trimmed V and J ends, which lost 5 bases and 0 bases, there was a span of 12 bases. The CDR3 covers 15 residues. The CDR3 loop is CASSQGLTSTDTQYF. CDR3 nucleotide sequence: TGTGCCAGCAGTCAGGGACTTACTAGCACAGATACGCAGTATTTT.

The V gene is TRBV12-3 or TRBV12-4, the J gene TRBJ2-5, with D possibly matching TRBD2 (5 bases). The CDR3 has 14 amino acids. Trimming pared 8 bases from V and 1 base from J, leaving 14 bases between. Here the CDR3 reads CASGRLGVQETQYF. The CDR3 bases are TGTGCCAGCGGTCGACTCGGGGTCCAAGAGACCCAGTACTTC.

J is TRBJ1-1 and V is TRBV29-1; TRBD1 agrees at 9 bases. The CDR3 is 14 amino acids. Trimming removed 6 bases from V and 4 bases from J; junction bases left unmatched: 9. Per the germline V gene, CDR1 is SQVTM and CDR2 is ANQGSEA. The CDR3 here is CSVPRTGELTEAFF. CDR3 DNA sequence: TGCAGCGTACCTAGGACAGGGGAACTCACTGAAGCTTTCTTT.

The chain recombines TRBV7-9 with TRBJ2-5; D remains ambiguous. V gave up 4 bases and J gave up 5 bases, with 11 bases separating them. Germline CDR1 reads SEHNR; CDR2 reads FQNEAQ (reference sequence). There are 13 residues in the CDR3. The CDR3 sequence is CASSSSGPETQYF. The CDR3 DNA sequence: TGTGCCAGCAGCTCGAGTGGTCCGGAGACCCAGTACTTC.

The chain carries TRBV20-1 and TRBJ2-7; 12 positions agree with TRBD2. V lost 3 bases to trimming and J lost 6 bases; unmatched junction nucleotides: 6. This CDR3 region has 14 residues. Germline assignment: CDR1 DFQATT and CDR2 SNEGSKA (reference sequence). As DNA, the CDR3 is TGCAGTGCTAGGCGACTAGCGGGAGAGCTCGAGCAGTACTTC. Translating it yields CSARRLAGELEQYF.

V gene TRBV27 combines with J gene TRBJ1-1; perhaps TRBD1 as D (5 bases). The CDR3 has 16 amino acids. V lost 7 bases and J 4 bases, leaving 22 bases between the germline ends. Germline lookup yields CDR1 MNHEY and CDR2 SMNVEV (reference sequence). In DNA form, the CDR3 reads TGTGCCAGCACCGCATGGGGGTCACCCGTAGCCACTGAAGCTTTCTTT. Its protein product is CASTAWGSPVATEAFF.

The CDR3 DNA sequence: TGTGCCAGCAGCCTCTCCTGGACTAAATTTTCCGAGCAGTACTTC. Translation: CASSLSWTKFSEQYF. The rearrangement uses TRBV4-2 and TRBJ2-7, with D possibly TRBD2 on 6 matching bases. This CDR3 is built from 15 residues. Per the germline V gene, CDR1 is LGHNA and CDR2 is YNFKEQ. V was cut by 4 bases and J by 6 bases, with 19 bases left in between.

This chain joins TRBV4-1 and TRBJ2-7; TRBD1 matches at 7 bases. Germline-derived CDR1 and CDR2 are MGHRA and YSYEKL. CDR3 length equals 15 residues. V shed 1 base and J 2 bases; nucleotides not matched to a gene: 5. The CDR3 nucleotides read TGCGCCAGCAGCCAAGGACAGGGAAGTACCTACGAGCAGTACTTC. This encodes CASSQGQGSTYEQYF.

This chain links TRBV20-1 with TRBJ2-1, with TRBD2 identical over 10 bases. This CDR3 is built from 13 residues. Per germline, CDR1 DFQATT and CDR2 SNEGSKA (reference sequence). J gave up 4 bases and V 6 bases, and 3 bases lay outside the gene matches. In nucleotides, the CDR3 is TGCAGTGCCGGACTAGCGGCTTACAATGAGCAGTTCTTC. This codes for CSAGLAAYNEQFF.

V and J are TRBV7-6 and TRBJ2-1, with 7 bases that match TRBD2. The CDR3 length is 16 residues. The V gene end was trimmed by 5 bases and the J gene end by 8 bases; junction bases not matched to a gene: 15. Per the germline V gene, CDR1 is SGHVS and CDR2 is FNYEAQ. The CDR3 loop is CASSPMRLAVVHEQFF. Written as DNA, the CDR3 is TGTGCCAGCAGCCCAATGAGACTAGCTGTGGTCCATGAGCAGTTCTTC.

This chain connects TRBV5-1 to TRBJ2-1, with 7 bases aligning to TRBD1. V gave up 0 bases and J gave up 8 bases; unmatched junction bases: 11. There are 16 residues in the CDR3. From germline, CDR1 is SGHRS and CDR2 YFSETQ. Here the CDR3 DNA reads TGCGCCAGCAGCTTGGGACAGGGCCCCAGGAGCGATGAGCAGTTCTTC. Protein sequence: CASSLGQGPRSDEQFF. Based on the CDR3 plus reference TRBV5-1 and TRBJ2-1, the full variable domain is KAGVTQTPRYLIKTRGQQVTLSCSPISGHRSVSWYQQTPGQGLQFLFEYFSETQRNKGNFPGRFSGRQFSNSRSEMNVSTLELGDSALYLCASSLGQGPRSDEQFFGPGTRLTVL.